Listed below are T cell receptor beta chains from one sample, sequenced in a study of cytomegalovirus exposure and HLA in healthy donors. The method was immunoSEQ multiplex PCR; TCRdb's version includes in-frame clones alone and lacks a portion of them. The sample shows tens of thousands of clones, roughly three quarters of them seen only once. Sequenced input: PBMCs. The receptors were gathered from a woman in her thirties in good health and CMV-seronegative. Both conserved end residues are part of each CDR3. The order of the fields is J gene, V gene, D gene, CDR3 protein. D genes are given only for firm matches.

TRBJ2-3,TRBV5-4,TRBD2,CASSGAGMRADTQYF
TRBJ1-5,TRBV10-3,TRBD1,CASGTGFNQPQHF
TRBJ1-2,TRBV7-9,TRBD1,CASSFQGARDYGYTF
TRBJ2-7,TRBV5-1,TRBD1,CASSQIEQGEQYF
TRBJ1-1,TRBV30,.,CAWSSGLIEAFF
TRBJ1-4,TRBV7-9,TRBD1,CASSAGQGGNEKLFF
TRBJ1-2,TRBV5-1,TRBD1,CASSLRIGGESGYTF
TRBJ2-1,TRBV5-1,.,CASSLGGDWDEQFF
TRBJ2-3,TRBV14,TRBD2,CASSLTSSTDTQYF
TRBJ2-3,TRBV15,.,CATSRGDSAGMDTQYF
TRBJ2-2,TRBV7-9,.,CASRTTQNTGELFF
TRBJ2-5,TRBV7-9,TRBD1,CASSSDRGGTQYF
TRBJ1-1,TRBV18,.,CASSSTVNTEAFF
TRBJ1-2,TRBV5-1,TRBD1,CASSPQGAAAVEVGYTF
TRBJ2-1,TRBV19,.,CASSITSSYNEQFF
TRBJ2-1,TRBV2,TRBD1,CASSWDRGAYNEQFF
TRBJ2-3,TRBV7-9,.,CASSLKGADTQYF
TRBJ1-2,TRBV29-1,TRBD1,CSTFGQGKYGYTF
TRBJ1-2,TRBV19,TRBD1,CASSIENPQGNGYTF
TRBJ1-6,TRBV30,TRBD1,CAWRDRGDSPLHF
TRBJ2-5,TRBV7-2,.,CASSLRAIKETQYF
TRBJ2-3,TRBV27,.,CASSLLNRVRTDTQYF
TRBJ1-3,TRBV18,.,CASSPEQARNTIYF
TRBJ1-2,TRBV10-3,TRBD1,CAISGDRVDHGYTF
TRBJ2-3,TRBV11-2,TRBD2,CASSLDPGPLLAGGTDTQYF
TRBJ1-4,TRBV28,TRBD1,CATEQGADEKLFF
TRBJ2-2,TRBV25-1,.,CASRSSANTGELFF
TRBJ2-1,TRBV25-1,TRBD1,CASSARDRGRGEQFF
TRBJ1-2,TRBV29-1,.,CSVEKPGSYGYTF
TRBJ2-7,TRBV7-6,TRBD1,CASSLTPRQGAGYEQYF
TRBJ1-5,TRBV23-1,.,CASSQEGGNQPQHF
TRBJ1-4,TRBV30,.,CAWSLEWGGRGEKLFF
TRBJ2-5,TRBV9,.,CASSPTGLVFETQYF